The 18 T cell receptor beta chains listed next were all sequenced from one sample in a study of blood T cell repertoires in COVID-19 (TCRdb year 2020). Libraries were constructed by the immunoSEQ multiplex PCR assay. TCRdb mirrors the immuneACCESS table, restricted to in-frame sequences. Some clones are absent from its copies; in checked studies, under half trace to an unresolved V gene, and the reason for the others is unknown. The sample table records approximately 190,000 clones; 87% of these occur just once. The ten largest clonotypes hold roughly 21% of the sample. Sequencing was performed on peripheral blood. The receptors shown here come from a man aged 60 to 69 with active or convalescent COVID-19.

This clone was observed a single time. This chain connects TRBV9 to TRBJ2-7; 8 nucleotides align to TRBD2. Germline-derived CDR1 and CDR2 are SGDLS and YYNGEE. The CDR3 spans 14 residues. With V trimmed by 4 bases and J by 3 bases, 6 bases remained unmatched. CDR3 residues: CASSLGRGVYEQYF. The CDR3 nucleotides are TGTGCCAGCAGCCTTGGGCGGGGGGTCTACGAGCAGTACTTC.

The CDR3 protein is CASSPTSGGARGTQYF. The CDR3 DNA follows: TGTGCCAGCAGCCCCACTAGCGGGGGGGCTCGCGGGACCCAGTACTTC. This chain links TRBV3-1 (or the pseudogene TRBV3-2) with TRBJ2-5; 13 bases match TRBD2. Germline CDR1 LGHDT, CDR2 YNNKEL (reference sequence). This CDR3 is built from 16 residues. V dropped 4 bases and J dropped 7; count of bases not matched to a gene: 9.

Only a few counts were recorded for this clone. The chain is built from TRBV5-1 and TRBJ1-2, with no clear D. V was trimmed by 4 bases and J by 3 bases, leaving 13 bases between them. Germline V gene data show CDR1 as SGHRS and CDR2 as YFSETQ. The CDR3 consists of 14 residues. This chain's CDR3 is CASSPAQADYGYTF. The CDR3, as DNA: TGCGCCAGCAGCCCCGCCCAGGCTGACTATGGCTACACCTTC.

This clone was counted between two and nine times. The genes are TRBV3-1 (or the pseudogene TRBV3-2) and TRBJ1-3, with D tentatively TRBD1 (6 bases). The ends were cut back, 4 bases at V and 0 bases at J, with 13 bases in the middle. The CDR3 covers 16 residues. Germline assignment: CDR1 LGHDT and CDR2 YNNKEL (reference sequence). The DNA for the CDR3 is TGTGCCAGCAGCCCCGGACGGACAGTCTCTGGAAACACCATATATTTT. Amino acids: CASSPGRTVSGNTIYF.

The CDR3 is CASSKHQFSGNTIYF. The CDR3 DNA reads as TGTGCCAGCAGCAAACACCAATTCTCTGGAAACACCATATATTTT. The chain uses TRBV11-2 and TRBJ1-3; D is unresolved. The V and J ends lost 5 bases and 0 bases respectively, with 11 bases between them. The CDR3 spans 15 residues. Germline CDR1 SGHAT, CDR2 FQNNGV.

The V and J genes are TRBV5-6 and TRBJ2-6; D is perhaps TRBD2 (6 bases). CDR3 length: 18 residues. In germline, CDR1 is SGHDT, CDR2 YYEEEE. Trimming removed 0 bases from V and 5 bases from J, with 18 bases in between. The CDR3 reads CASSLAGKGRTRANVLTF. In DNA form, the CDR3 reads TGTGCCAGCAGCTTGGCGGGGAAGGGGAGGACTAGGGCCAACGTCCTGACTTTC.

The sample holds one count of this clone. The chain carries TRBV6-5 and TRBJ1-2; perhaps TRBD1 as D (5 bases). V was clipped by 0 bases and J by 8 bases, with 16 bases between them. The CDR3 sequence is 15 residues long. From germline, CDR1 is MNHEY and CDR2 SVGAGI. This chain's CDR3 is CASSYSGLPAGGYTF. The CDR3 DNA reads TGTGCCAGCAGTTACTCGGGACTTCCCGCCGGGGGCTACACCTTC.

This chain uses TRBV19 with TRBJ2-7; D perhaps matches TRBD2 (6 bases). The CDR3 loop spans 17 amino acids. The V and J ends lost 4 bases and 4 bases respectively, with 23 bases between them. Germline CDR1 LNHDA, CDR2 SQIVND (reference sequence). CDR3 nucleotide sequence: TGTGCCAGTAGTACGGTCTTACGAGGACTAACTAAATACGAGCAGTACTTC. Protein product: CASSTVLRGLTKYEQYF.

This rearrangement joins TRBV2 to TRBJ1-5; weak D call: TRBD1 (5 bases). V was cut by 4 bases and J by 5 bases, with 12 bases left in between. Per germline, CDR1 SNHLY and CDR2 FYNNEI. This CDR3 has 14 amino acids. In DNA, the CDR3 is TGTGCCAGCAGTGTCCGACAGAGCGATCAGCCCCAGCATTTT. Protein sequence: CASSVRQSDQPQHF.

The chain couples TRBV2 to TRBJ1-6; 9 bases fit TRBD1. Germline CDR1 SNHLY, CDR2 FYNNEI. There are 14 residues in the CDR3. Trimming at V came to 3 bases and at J to 11 bases, leaving 5 bases not matched to a gene. CDR3 amino acids: CASSEDRGAPPLHF. CDR3 bases: TGTGCCAGCAGTGAGGACAGGGGTGCCCCACCCCTCCACTTT.

This rearrangement joins TRBV29-1 to TRBJ1-1, with 8 bases lining up with TRBD1. Trimming removed 7 bases from V and 0 bases from J; junction bases left unmatched: 4. Germline-derived CDR1 and CDR2 are SQVTM and ANQGSEA. The CDR3 has 13 residues. The CDR3 is CSGVTGVNTEAFF. The CDR3 DNA reads TGCAGCGGTGTGACAGGGGTGAACACTGAAGCTTTCTTT.

V gene TRBV6-5 combines with J gene TRBJ2-3; 7 nucleotides agree with TRBD1. CDR1 is MNHEY and CDR2 is SVGAGI in the germline V gene. The CDR3 is 14 amino acids. The trim removed 5 bases at V and 7 bases at J, leaving 9 bases unmatched. In nucleotides, the CDR3 is TGTGCCAGCAGTCCCCGACAGGGTAGAAATACGCAGTATTTT. Protein product: CASSPRQGRNTQYF.

V and J are TRBV11-3 and TRBJ1-1; tentative D call: TRBD1 (6 bases). Germline CDR1 is SGHNT and CDR2 is YENEEA. The length of the CDR3 is 15 residues. V lost 0 bases, J lost 0 bases, and 8 bases lay in between. The CDR3 spells CASSLDTGLNTEAFF. DNA of the CDR3: TGTGCCAGCAGCTTAGATACAGGGTTGAACACTGAAGCTTTCTTT.

The rearrangement joins TRBV30 to TRBJ1-1; D unresolved. Germline V gives CDR1 GTSNPN, CDR2 SVGIG (reference sequence). This CDR3 spans 14 amino acids. The ends were cut back, 3 bases at V and 0 bases at J, with 11 bases in the middle. CDR3 DNA: TGTGCCTGGAGCCCCTTAGTGCTGAACACTGAAGCTTTCTTT. As protein: CAWSPLVLNTEAFF.

This chain uses TRBV11-3 with TRBJ2-1; D unresolved. The V gene's germline CDR1 is SGHNT and CDR2 YENEEA. The CDR3 contains 15 residues. V was trimmed by 4 bases and J by 0 bases, leaving 10 bases between them. The CDR3 loop is CASSSGISSYNEQFF. The CDR3 DNA is TGTGCCAGCAGCTCAGGCATTAGCTCCTACAATGAGCAGTTCTTC. Using reference TRBV11-3 and TRBJ2-1 for the parts outside the CDR3, the full variable domain is EAGVVQSPRYKIIEKKQPVAFWCNPISGHNTLYWYLQNLGQGPELLIRYENEEAVDDSQLPKDRFSAERLKGVDSTLKIQPAELGDSAVYLCASSSGISSYNEQFFGPGTRLTVL.

This rearrangement joins TRBV24-1 to TRBJ2-1, with no clear D. V gave up 0 bases and J gave up 9 bases, with 5 bases separating them. Germline V lookup: CDR1 KGHDR, CDR2 SFDVKD. The length of the CDR3 is 12 residues. DNA of the CDR3: TGTGCCACCAGTGATTTGGGCGGTGAGCAGTTCTTC. It translates to CATSDLGGEQFF.

The chain joins TRBV5-1 to TRBJ1-4; D call uncertain. CDR1 SGHRS and CDR2 YFSETQ come from the germline V gene. Trimming left V 4 bases short and J 7 bases short, with 17 bases between. This CDR3 contains 15 residues. CDR3 in amino acids: CASSPAATESEKLFF. The CDR3 DNA sequence: TGCGCCAGCAGCCCGGCGGCCACGGAGAGTGAAAAACTGTTTTTT.

The CDR3 loop reads CASSEGGGNQPQHF. The CDR3, as DNA: TGTGCCAGCAGTGAAGGGGGGGGCAATCAGCCCCAGCATTTT. V usage is TRBV6-1 and J usage is TRBJ1-5; D might be TRBD1 (5 bases). The germline V gene encodes CDR1 MNHNS and CDR2 SASEGT. V was trimmed by 1 base and J by 2 bases, leaving 6 bases between them. The CDR3 spans 14 residues.